A single sample gave rise to the 8 T cell receptor beta chains below, sequenced in a study of cytomegalovirus exposure and HLA in healthy donors. Vbeta (60) and Jbeta (13) primers were used in the PCR. Assay used: immunoSEQ multiplex PCR; TCRdb lists only in-frame clones, some missing. The profile shows roughly 52,000 clones, about 84% of them singletons. The material sequenced was PBMCs. These receptor sequences come from a female donor in good health and CMV-seronegative.

The count of this clone is one. The gene calls are TRBV9 and TRBJ2-5, with TRBD2 as a possible D gene (5 bases). V lost 2 bases and J 1 base, leaving 9 bases between the germline ends. CDR3 length: 14 residues. In germline, CDR1 is SGDLS, CDR2 YYNGEE. CDR3 DNA: TGTGCCAGCAGCGTTGGAGGCACCCAAGAGACCCAGTACTTC. It codes for CASSVGGTQETQYF. Based on the CDR3 plus reference TRBV9 and TRBJ2-5, the full variable domain is DSGVTQTPKHLITATGQRVTLRCSPRSGDLSVYWYQQSLDQGLQFLIQYYNGEERAKGNILERFSAQQFPDLHSELNLSSLELGDSALYFCASSVGGTQETQYFGPGTRLLVL.

The chain couples TRBV5-6 to TRBJ1-1, with TRBD1 as a possible D gene (5 bases). This CDR3 spans 15 amino acids. In germline, CDR1 is SGHDT, CDR2 YYEEEE. With 4 bases removed from V and 1 base from J, the gap between germline ends came to 14 bases. The CDR3 nucleotides read TGTGCCAGCAGCCTAAACAGGCTACGGAACACTGAAGCTTTCTTT. Its protein is CASSLNRLRNTEAFF.

This chain joins TRBV7-9 and TRBJ2-7; perhaps TRBD2 as D (5 bases). The CDR3 length is 12 residues. The germline V gene encodes CDR1 SEHNR and CDR2 FQNEAQ (reference sequence). The V end was cut by 6 bases, the J end by 2 bases, with 8 bases between. The CDR3 coding sequence is TGTGCCAGCAGGGCGGGTCCCTACGAGCAGTACTTC. Protein: CASRAGPYEQYF.

The rearrangement links TRBV9 to TRBJ1-1; 11 nucleotides line up with TRBD1. In germline, CDR1 is SGDLS, CDR2 YYNGEE. The CDR3 contains 16 residues. After removal of 4 bases from V and 5 bases from J, the junction contained 10 bases not matched to a gene. CDR3 loop: CASSPRDRGSLTEAFF. CDR3 bases: TGTGCCAGCAGCCCGCGGGACAGGGGGTCTCTGACTGAAGCTTTCTTT.

This chain connects TRBV6-6 to TRBJ2-7, with 9 bases identical to TRBD1. With 6 bases clipped from V and 2 bases from J, the junction kept 8 bases outside the gene matches. The CDR3 runs 15 residues. CDR1 MNHNY and CDR2 SVGAGI come from the germline V gene (reference sequence). This CDR3 reads CASSPGTGLAYEQYF. The DNA for the CDR3 is TGTGCCAGCAGCCCGGGGACAGGGCTAGCCTACGAGCAGTACTTC.

The V and J genes are TRBV5-4 and TRBJ1-4; possible D gene TRBD1, 6 bases. V was shortened by 1 base and J by 5 bases, with 12 bases between the two germline ends. The CDR3 loop spans 15 amino acids. In germline, CDR1 is SGHNT, CDR2 YYREEE (reference sequence). For the CDR3, the DNA is TGTGCCAGCAGCTTGTCGAGCACAGGGAATGAAAAACTGTTTTTT. Amino acid sequence: CASSLSSTGNEKLFF.

The chain carries TRBV5-6 and TRBJ2-2; D possibly corresponds to TRBD2 (6 bases). Germline V gene sequence: CDR1 SGHDT, CDR2 YYEEEE. V was pared by 0 bases and J by 8 bases, with 17 bases between. The CDR3 is 16 amino acids. The CDR3 DNA is TGTGCCAGCAGCTTGGGGGGCGGGAATACCGCAGGGGAGCTGTTTTTT. Its protein product is CASSLGGGNTAGELFF.

This chain links TRBV29-1 with TRBJ2-5; no firm D call. Trimming left V 7 bases short and J 1 base short, with 7 bases between. Germline CDR1 reads SQVTM; CDR2 reads ANQGSEA. CDR3 length: 11 amino acids. This chain's CDR3 is CSGAVQETQYF. Here the CDR3 DNA reads TGCAGCGGGGCTGTCCAAGAGACCCAGTACTTC. The full variable domain, completed using reference TRBV29-1 and TRBJ2-5, is SAVISQKPSRDICQRGTSLTIQCQVDSQVTMMFWYRQQPGQSLTLIATANQGSEATYESGFVIDKFPISRPNLTFSTLTVSNMSPEDSSIYLCSGAVQETQYFGPGTRLLVL.